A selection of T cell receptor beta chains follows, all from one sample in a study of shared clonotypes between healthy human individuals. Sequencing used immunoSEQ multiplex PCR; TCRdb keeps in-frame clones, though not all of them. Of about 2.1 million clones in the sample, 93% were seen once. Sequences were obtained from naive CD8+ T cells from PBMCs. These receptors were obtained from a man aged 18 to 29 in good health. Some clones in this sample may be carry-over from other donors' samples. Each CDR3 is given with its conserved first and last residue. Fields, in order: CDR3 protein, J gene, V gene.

CDR3aa: CASSPGLAGVDRYEQYF
j_gene: TRBJ2-7
v_gene: TRBV28

CDR3aa: CASSGPNSGNTIYF
j_gene: TRBJ1-3
v_gene: TRBV9

CDR3aa: CASSSRWSNGELFF
j_gene: TRBJ2-2
v_gene: TRBV7-2

CDR3aa: CASSQAPGPTGGYTF
j_gene: TRBJ1-2
v_gene: TRBV4-1

CDR3aa: CASSYSESNTEAFF
j_gene: TRBJ1-1
v_gene: TRBV5-6

CDR3aa: CASSPTGSYEQYF
j_gene: TRBJ2-7
v_gene: TRBV7-9

CDR3aa: CASSLGLGGNIQYF
j_gene: TRBJ2-4
v_gene: TRBV27

CDR3aa: CATMPGLMGNIQYF
j_gene: TRBJ2-4
v_gene: TRBV2

CDR3aa: CASSPIALDRAGGYTF
j_gene: TRBJ1-2
v_gene: TRBV27

CDR3aa: CASRWTSGRLDTQYF
j_gene: TRBJ2-3
v_gene: TRBV28

CDR3aa: CASSFPTSGVNNEQFF
j_gene: TRBJ2-1
v_gene: TRBV11-2

CDR3aa: CASSHLTSNTEAFF
j_gene: TRBJ1-1
v_gene: TRBV4-3

CDR3aa: CASSQWQKREMNEQFF
j_gene: TRBJ2-1
v_gene: TRBV4-1

CDR3aa: CASSFLQGPFGGTEAFF
j_gene: TRBJ1-1
v_gene: TRBV27

CDR3aa: CASSLPGQGDNYGYTF
j_gene: TRBJ1-2
v_gene: TRBV11-2

CDR3aa: CASRAGGEAFF
j_gene: TRBJ1-1
v_gene: TRBV6-1

CDR3aa: CASSKREGSKTYEQYF
j_gene: TRBJ2-7
v_gene: TRBV7-2

CDR3aa: CASSSLTEKPGNTIYF
j_gene: TRBJ1-3
v_gene: TRBV7-9

CDR3aa: CASSPEKSASYYEQYF
j_gene: TRBJ2-7
v_gene: TRBV11-2

CDR3aa: CASSSGSGGLRDIYNEQFF
j_gene: TRBJ2-1
v_gene: TRBV28

CDR3aa: CASSLLLADPSGNTIYF
j_gene: TRBJ1-3
v_gene: TRBV5-8

CDR3aa: CASSLDRRLAGFTDTQYF
j_gene: TRBJ2-3
v_gene: TRBV11-2

CDR3aa: CASSPTRTSGRPSGELFF
j_gene: TRBJ2-2
v_gene: TRBV4-2

CDR3aa: CASSSFPRQGTNYGYTF
j_gene: TRBJ1-2
v_gene: TRBV27

CDR3aa: CASSELAGGYNEQFF
j_gene: TRBJ2-1
v_gene: TRBV6-1

CDR3aa: CATRYEKLFF
j_gene: TRBJ1-4
v_gene: TRBV6-1

CDR3aa: CASSQEEGRYEQYF
j_gene: TRBJ2-7
v_gene: TRBV4-2

CDR3aa: CASSTLDRLAKNIQYF
j_gene: TRBJ2-4
v_gene: TRBV27

CDR3aa: CSVEAPSILAGGWADTQYF
j_gene: TRBJ2-3
v_gene: TRBV29-1

CDR3aa: CASSLVGISAEAFF
j_gene: TRBJ1-1
v_gene: TRBV7-8

CDR3aa: CASSATGGADGYTF
j_gene: TRBJ1-2
v_gene: TRBV11-2

CDR3aa: CASSLPQDRVYGYTF
j_gene: TRBJ1-2
v_gene: TRBV4-1

CDR3aa: CASSLARGRGFSYEQYF
j_gene: TRBJ2-7
v_gene: TRBV11-2

CDR3aa: CASSEGGQGGFRLDEQYF
j_gene: TRBJ2-7
v_gene: TRBV10-1

CDR3aa: CASSVYRNTEAFF
j_gene: TRBJ1-1
v_gene: TRBV9

CDR3aa: CASSPRDNPGAQYF
j_gene: TRBJ2-5
v_gene: TRBV7-9

CDR3aa: CASSQSISGELGISNQPQHF
j_gene: TRBJ1-5
v_gene: TRBV16

CDR3aa: CASRSTRTSGRNGELFF
j_gene: TRBJ2-2
v_gene: TRBV5-6

CDR3aa: CASSLRDRAPREQYF
j_gene: TRBJ2-7
v_gene: TRBV27

CDR3aa: CASSGSGSYEQFF
j_gene: TRBJ2-1
v_gene: TRBV9

CDR3aa: CASSLANEKLFF
j_gene: TRBJ1-4
v_gene: TRBV28

CDR3aa: CASSQEWGVNSPLHF
j_gene: TRBJ1-6
v_gene: TRBV4-3

CDR3aa: CASSLAQGAMNTEAFF
j_gene: TRBJ1-1
v_gene: TRBV5-1

CDR3aa: CSVDRELDTQYF
j_gene: TRBJ2-3
v_gene: TRBV29-1

CDR3aa: CAISDTTPLNTGELFF
j_gene: TRBJ2-2
v_gene: TRBV10-3

CDR3aa: CASSLPGLGQPQHF
j_gene: TRBJ1-5
v_gene: TRBV28

CDR3aa: CASSQDRAERLTGELFF
j_gene: TRBJ2-2
v_gene: TRBV4-1

CDR3aa: CASSVAGQGSTDTQYF
j_gene: TRBJ2-3
v_gene: TRBV9

CDR3aa: CAISERAGGMTNTEAFF
j_gene: TRBJ1-1
v_gene: TRBV10-3

CDR3aa: CASGLVGPTGDMNTEAFF
j_gene: TRBJ1-1
v_gene: TRBV12-5

CDR3aa: CASSLARGSVSYEQYF
j_gene: TRBJ2-7
v_gene: TRBV5-1

CDR3aa: CASSSKRDGTGELFF
j_gene: TRBJ2-2
v_gene: TRBV7-2

CDR3aa: CASSLQGGPLQYF
j_gene: TRBJ2-7
v_gene: TRBV27

CDR3aa: CASSHYDTRNEQFF
j_gene: TRBJ2-1
v_gene: TRBV11-3

CDR3aa: CASSVLGRQQETQYF
j_gene: TRBJ2-5
v_gene: TRBV9